Presented here are 12 T cell receptor beta chains from one specimen sequenced in a study of identical twins. TCRdb reprocessed the 5' RACE reads via MiXCR and lists one record per CDR3 protein. The sample lists roughly 690,000 distinct CDR3 sequences, around 5.7% seen once, with 1.5% to 2% in the top ten. Sequencing was performed on naive T cells sorted from blood. The receptor set was obtained from a man aged 18-30 years in good health.

This clonotype was detected ten times or more. This chain joins TRBV5-1 and TRBJ2-7, with 9 bases fitting TRBD1. Unmatched junction bases numbered 6, after V lost 5 bases and J lost 0 bases. Germline CDR1 is SGHRS and CDR2 is YFSETQ. The CDR3 totals 15 residues. This CDR3 reads CASRQGQGTSYEQYF. DNA of the CDR3: TGCGCCAGCAGGCAAGGACAGGGGACCTCCTACGAGCAGTACTTC.

This clonotype was recorded many times. The V and J genes are TRBV5-1 and TRBJ2-2, with TRBD1 as a possible D gene (6 bases). The CDR3 covers 15 residues. With 4 bases removed from V and 0 bases from J, the gap between germline ends came to 10 bases. Germline values: CDR1 SGHRS, CDR2 YFSETQ. CDR3 sequence: CASSEAGANTGELFF. The CDR3 DNA reads TGCGCCAGCAGCGAGGCAGGGGCGAACACCGGGGAGCTGTTTTTT.

The V and J genes are TRBV7-2 and TRBJ2-6; the D is unclear. Germline V gives CDR1 SGHTA, CDR2 FQGNSA. This CDR3 comprises 13 residues. V lost 11 bases and J lost 1, with 9 bases in between. The CDR3 nucleotides are TGTGCCTGTGGAGTGTCTGGGGCCAACGTCCTGACTTTC. Translating it yields CACGVSGANVLTF.

This rearrangement joins TRBV30 to TRBJ2-1, with a weak D call TRBD2 (5 bases). The CDR3 covers 15 residues. Germline-derived CDR1 and CDR2 are GTSNPN and SVGIG (reference sequence). Trimming left V 2 bases short and J 4 bases short, with 15 bases between. The CDR3 loop is CAWSNLARPYNEQFF. CDR3 nucleotides: TGTGCCTGGAGTAACCTAGCCCGGCCTTACAATGAGCAGTTCTTC.

This clonotype has ten or more counts. The rearrangement joins TRBV7-8 to TRBJ2-7; D gene ambiguous. This CDR3 comprises 13 residues. CDR1 and CDR2 from the germline V gene are SGHVS and FQNEAQ. The V end lost 0 bases, the J end lost 1 base, and 4 bases lay between the germline ends. The CDR3 region has the DNA TGTGCCAGCAGCTTAGCGTTGTCCTACGAGCAGTACTTC. Encoded protein: CASSLALSYEQYF.

This clonotype was detected many times. The chain joins TRBV20-1 to TRBJ2-3; D is undetermined. Deletions cut 6 bases from V and 4 bases from J, with 8 bases between. In germline, CDR1 is DFQATT, CDR2 SNEGSKA (reference sequence). This CDR3 comprises 11 residues. Here the CDR3 reads CSASLADTQYF. The CDR3 nucleotides are TGCAGTGCCTCTTTAGCAGATACGCAGTATTTT.

This clonotype appeared many times. The rearrangement joins TRBV12-3 or TRBV12-4 to TRBJ2-1, with 7 bases identical to TRBD2. After removal of 7 bases from V and 2 bases from J, the junction contained 5 bases not matched to a gene. This CDR3 has 14 residues. CDR3 region: CASKPSGTYNEQFF. CDR3 in DNA: TGTGCCAGCAAGCCTAGCGGCACCTACAATGAGCAGTTCTTC.

This chain uses TRBV5-6 with TRBJ2-1, with 10 bases aligning to TRBD2. The CDR3 has 16 amino acids. CDR1 and CDR2 from the germline V gene are SGHDT and YYEEEE. J lost 7 bases, V lost 3 bases, and 10 bases had no gene match. In DNA form, the CDR3 reads TGTGCCAGCAGCTCCCCAGCGGGAGGGCTCGGGAATGAGCAGTTCTTC. Protein sequence: CASSSPAGGLGNEQFF.

V usage is TRBV4-2 and J usage is TRBJ2-3, with TRBD2 matching over 13 bases. V dropped 5 bases and J dropped 4; count of bases not matched to a gene: 9. Germline CDR1 is LGHNA and CDR2 is YNFKEQ. CDR3 size: 17 residues. The CDR3 DNA reads TGTGCCAGCAGCATCTCACTAGCGGGAGGGAACTCAGATACGCAGTATTTT. This codes for CASSISLAGGNSDTQYF.

This clonotype turned up a few times. This chain joins TRBV7-2 and TRBJ2-7; no reliable D call. The CDR3 contains 15 residues. Per the germline V gene, CDR1 is SGHTA and CDR2 is FQGNSA. With 2 bases removed from V and 2 bases from J, the gap between germline ends came to 13 bases. CDR3 DNA: TGTGCCAGCAGCTTATACTCGGACGGAACCTACGAGCAGTACTTC. The encoded protein is CASSLYSDGTYEQYF.

This clonotype was recorded many times. The V and J genes are TRBV5-1 and TRBJ2-3; possible D gene TRBD2, 8 bases. The CDR3 is 13 amino acids. Per germline, CDR1 SGHRS and CDR2 YFSETQ. The V end lost 8 bases, the J end lost 5 bases, and 15 bases lay between the germline ends. CDR3 sequence (DNA): TGCGCCAGTACGGGAGGGGGCCTAGATACGCAGTATTTT. Encoded protein: CASTGGGLDTQYF.

CDR3 in DNA: TGTGCCAGCAGCTACACCGGGACTACACCCTACGAGCAGTACGTC. This translates into CASSYTGTTPYEQYV. The gene calls are TRBV11-3 and TRBJ2-7, with 7 bases fitting TRBD2. CDR3 length equals 15 residues. Germline trimming cut 4 bases from V and 2 bases from J; bases unmatched to any gene: 8. From germline, CDR1 is SGHNT and CDR2 YENEEA.